One sample yielded the 29 T cell receptor beta chains listed below, sequenced in a study of tumor-infiltrating lymphocytes in primary liver carcinoma. Using a constant-region primer together with ProtoScript II reverse transcriptase, TCR beta cDNA was made from 500 ng of total RNA. Sequencing libraries for TCR beta derived from three nested multiplex PCR rounds that used slightly modified ARM-PCR. With TRBV1-TRBV30 forward primers and a C-beta reverse primer, the first two PCR rounds were run for around 10 cycles each. MiXCR, applied by TCRdb to the multiplex PCR reads, yields one record per CDR3 protein. The profile shows 330,000 or so distinct CDR3 sequences, roughly 61% of them singletons. The study extracted blood RNA from unsorted whole blood and also extracted germline DNA. Sequencing was carried out using peripheral blood. The receptors derive from a man aged 35-49 years with primary liver carcinoma and hepatitis B virus infection.

On this clonotype: No conserved phenylalanine or tryptophan is present at the end of the CDR3, so a read error is the likely explanation. This chain links TRBV11-2 with TRBJ1-1; D call uncertain. V lost 0 bases, J lost 7 bases, and 6 bases lay in between. The germline gives CDR1 SGHAT, CDR2 FQNNGV. The CDR3 length is 12 residues. The CDR3 nucleotides read TGTGCCAGCAGCTTAGAAGCAGTTGAAGCTTTCTGT. Translation: CASSLEAVEAFC.

On this clonotype itself: With a much larger clone just one base away, this may be a read error. CDR3: CAGSYGTGGPYEQYF. The CDR3 nucleotides are TGTGCCGGCAGTTACGGGACAGGGGGACCCTACGAGCAGTACTTC. This sequence joins TRBV6-5 and TRBJ2-7; 11 nucleotides line up with TRBD1. The CDR3 spans 15 residues. Germline CDR1 reads MNHEY; CDR2 reads SVGAGI.

A word on this clonotype: A junction boundary mismatches the germline segment, possibly from a read error. This chain connects TRBV11-2 to TRBJ2-7; no firm D call. CDR3 size: 13 residues. Germline V CDR1 and CDR2: SGHAT, FQNNGV. The CDR3 DNA reads as TGTGCCAGCAGCTTATCGTACAGCTACGAGCAGTATTTC. Translated: CASSLSYSYEQYF.

There are many counts of this clonotype. The rearrangement links TRBV12-3 or TRBV12-4 to TRBJ2-1; 9 nucleotides align to TRBD2. After removal of 3 bases from V and 9 bases from J, the junction contained 3 bases not matched to a gene. The CDR3 is 13 residues long. The CDR3 spells CASSLLAGAEQFF. DNA for the CDR3: TGTGCCAGCAGTTTGTTAGCGGGAGCTGAGCAGTTCTTC.

The chain combines TRBV5-1 with TRBJ2-1, with D tentatively TRBD1 (5 bases). CDR3 length equals 16 residues. Trimming left V 4 bases short and J 6 bases short, with 20 bases between. Germline CDR1 reads SGHRS; CDR2 reads YFSETQ. The CDR3 DNA follows: TGCGCCAGCAGCATGGGATTCCAGGGTGGACGCAATGAGCAGTTCTTC. This gives the protein CASSMGFQGGRNEQFF.

Turning to this clonotype: Since the CDR3 does not end with the conserved phenylalanine or tryptophan, this likely comes from a read error. Because the CDR3's place on the DNA is in doubt, the DNA is left out and the CDR3 is given as listed by TCRdb. This chain connects TRBV11-2 to TRBJ1-2; the D call TRBD1 from the table was never checked on the DNA. Germline V lookup: CDR1 SGHAT, CDR2 FQNNGV. Including both end residues, the CDR3 is 13 amino acids long. The CDR3: CASSLVPSYGHTL.

This clonotype showed up just once. One junction end disagrees with the germline gene, perhaps due to a read error. V usage is TRBV11-2 and J usage is TRBJ2-3; no reliable D call. Germline V CDR1 and CDR2: SGHAT, FQNNGV. This CDR3 is 12 amino acids long. The CDR3 loop is CASSRITDTQYF. For the CDR3, the DNA is TGTGCCAGCAGCCGAATCACAGATACACAGTATTTT.

This clonotype was picked up many times. V usage is TRBV6-6 and J usage is TRBJ1-1, with D hard to call. The germline gives CDR1 MNHNY, CDR2 SVGAGI (reference sequence). The germline V and J ends were trimmed by 2 bases and 5 bases, with 15 bases remaining between them. The CDR3 covers 15 residues. CDR3 sequence (DNA): TGTGCCAGCAGTTACCTCCGAAGTTTGGATACTGAAGCTTTCTTT. Amino acid sequence: CASSYLRSLDTEAFF.

In regard to this clonotype: Given a much more abundant clone one base away, this may be a read error. The V gene is TRBV10-3, the J gene TRBJ1-5, with D unresolved. Germline CDR1 is ENHRY and CDR2 is SYGVKD. CDR3 size: 17 residues. DNA for the CDR3: TGTGTCATCAGTGAGTCGGTTGGCTCGCTGGTCCATCAGCCCCAGCATTTT. This codes for CVISESVGSLVHQPQHF.

In this sample, this clonotype turned up many times. The genes are TRBV6-1 and TRBJ2-1; 7 positions match TRBD2. This CDR3 has 15 amino acids. Germline V gene lookup returns CDR1 MNHNS and CDR2 SASEGT. V shed 6 bases and J 0 bases; nucleotides not matched to a gene: 5. The CDR3 here is CASRLAEFSYNEQFF. In nucleotides, the CDR3 is TGTGCCAGCAGGCTAGCGGAGTTCTCCTACAATGAGCAGTTCTTC.

Concerning this clonotype itself: The missing conserved phenylalanine or tryptophan at the end of this CDR3 makes a read error likely. This chain joins TRBV12-3 or TRBV12-4 and TRBJ1-2, with D unclear. This CDR3 comprises 14 residues. CDR3 region: CANSLVIRRGGYTL. CDR3 sequence (DNA): TGTGCCAACAGTTTAGTAATCAGGCGGGGTGGCTACACCCTC.

The CDR3: CCEDRGHTEAFF. The CDR3 bases are TGCTGCGAGGACAGGGGCCACACTGAAGCTTTCTTT. This chain links TRBV29-1 with TRBJ1-1; 9 bases fit TRBD1. Germline V gives CDR1 SQVTM, CDR2 ANQGSEA. The CDR3 spans 12 residues.

This clonotype was counted at least ten times. Written as DNA, the CDR3 is TGTGCCAGCAGTGCCTACCTCCGGACCTCCTCCTACGAGCAGTACTTC. Translated: CASSAYLRTSSYEQYF. The chain uses TRBV6-1 and TRBJ2-7; D gene ambiguous. The CDR3 length is 16 residues. Germline-derived CDR1 and CDR2 are MNHNS and SASEGT. Trimming stripped 4 bases from V and 0 bases from J, with 16 bases between.

The table lists this clonotype with a count of one. Given a much more abundant clone one base away, this may be a read error. The final CDR3 position lacks the conserved phenylalanine or tryptophan, pointing to a likely read error. Written as DNA, the CDR3 is TGTGCCAGCAGTGCAAATAAGAACACTGAAGCTTTCTCT. This sequence encodes CASSANKNTEAFS. The rearrangement joins TRBV6-1 to TRBJ1-1; no definite D call. The V and J ends lost 4 bases and 1 base respectively, with 7 bases between them. Germline loops: CDR1 MNHNS, CDR2 SASEGT. The CDR3 runs 13 residues.

The chain employs TRBV6-2 or TRBV6-3 and TRBJ2-1; D uncertain. The CDR3 covers 15 residues. The ends were cut back, 8 bases at V and 5 bases at J, with 19 bases in the middle. Germline assignment: CDR1 MNHEY and CDR2 SVGEGT. CDR3 bases: TGTGCCAGCTTCTCCTGGACCAGCAGGAACAATGAGCAGTTCTTC. This sequence encodes CASFSWTSRNNEQFF.

In its sample, this clonotype was seen many times. The rearrangement links TRBV29-1 to TRBJ2-2, with a possible D match to TRBD2 (6 bases). Trimming took 6 bases from V and 5 from J, leaving 13 bases between them. The CDR3 is made up of 13 amino acids. CDR1 is SQVTM, CDR2 ANQGSEA, per germline. Written as DNA, the CDR3 is TGCAGCGTCGGAGGCGCGGGAACCGGGGAGCTGTTTTTT. This gives the protein CSVGGAGTGELFF.

This chain's CDR3 is CANGPRRELDYGYTF. DNA for the CDR3: TGCGCCAACGGCCCCCGCCGGGAACTTGACTATGGCTACACCTTC. The chain is built from TRBV4-3 and TRBJ1-2; no firm D call. Germline values: CDR1 LGHNA, CDR2 YSLEER. Trimming cost V 10 bases and J 3 bases, with 21 bases left between them. This CDR3 is 15 amino acids long.

Of note for this clonotype: Being one base from a much bigger clone, this may be a read error. The V call is TRBV6-5, the J call TRBJ1-1; 8 bases are a match to TRBD1. In germline, CDR1 is MNHEY, CDR2 SVGAGI. CDR3 length: 19 amino acids. The CDR3 loop reads CAGRDTRTGLRIRNTEAFF. The CDR3 DNA reads TGTGCCGGCAGGGATACTCGGACAGGGCTTCGGATACGGAACACTGAAGCTTTCTTT.

With regard to this clonotype: A read error may explain this, as a much larger clone is one base away. The chain combines TRBV4-2 with TRBJ2-7; tentative D call: TRBD2 (6 bases). The CDR3 spans 15 residues. From germline, CDR1 is LGHNA and CDR2 YNFKEQ. The CDR3 DNA follows: TGTGCCAGCAGCCATAATACGGGGGAGGTCTACGAGCACTACTTC. This gives the protein CASSHNTGEVYEHYF.

A note on this clonotype: The junction departs from germline at one end; a sequencing error may be responsible. This rearrangement joins TRBV11-2 to TRBJ2-7; D is perhaps TRBD1 or TRBD2 (5 bases each). This CDR3 comprises 14 residues. Germline V lookup: CDR1 SGHAT, CDR2 FQNNGV. In DNA form, the CDR3 reads TGTGCCAGGAGCTTAGCAAGGGACGCCTACGAGCAGCACTTC. Amino acids: CARSLARDAYEQHF.

This clonotype has more than one count but fewer than ten. V usage is TRBV24-1 and J usage is TRBJ2-2, with a weak D call TRBD2 (5 bases). CDR3 length equals 16 residues. The V gene lost 7 bases and the J gene lost 5 bases, with 19 bases spanning the gap. Per the germline V gene, CDR1 is KGHDR and CDR2 is SFDVKD. CDR3: CATRRGSQGLTGELFF. CDR3 nucleotide sequence: TGTGCCACCAGAAGAGGGTCCCAAGGTCTTACCGGGGAGCTGTTTTTT.

Turning to this clonotype: Compared with germline, one end of the junction differs, possibly owing to a read error. The chain carries TRBV11-2 and TRBJ2-7; D is uncertain. This CDR3 is built from 14 residues. Germline assignment: CDR1 SGHAT and CDR2 FQNNGV. CDR3 sequence (DNA): TGTGCCAGCAGCCCCTCCGGGTTAGGCTACGAGCAAAACTTC. Translated, it gives CASSPSGLGYEQNF.

A note on this clonotype: Lacking the conserved final phenylalanine or tryptophan, this CDR3 likely reflects a read error. The chain couples TRBV28 to TRBJ2-5; possible D gene TRBD1, 5 bases. The germline V gene encodes CDR1 MDHEN and CDR2 SYDVKM. Trimming stripped 4 bases from V and 5 bases from J, with 11 bases between. CDR3 length equals 13 residues. In DNA, the CDR3 is TGTGCCAGCAGTTCAAGGGGTGTGGAGACCCAGTACGTC. It yields the protein CASSSRGVETQYV.

This clonotype occurred many times. V gene TRBV5-4 combines with J gene TRBJ2-1, with D tentatively TRBD1 (6 bases). The V and J ends lost 4 bases and 5 bases respectively, with 16 bases between them. The CDR3 has 15 residues. The V gene's germline CDR1 is SGHNT and CDR2 YYREEE (reference sequence). Here the CDR3 reads CASSKLGQGNNEQFF. The CDR3 nucleotides are TGTGCCAGCAGCAAACTGGGGCAGGGGAACAATGAGCAGTTCTTC.

Turning to this clonotype: Mismatch with germline at one junction end may stem from a read error. The rearrangement uses TRBV11-1 and TRBJ2-7, with 7 bases that match TRBD1. The CDR3 is 11 residues long. The germline V gene encodes CDR1 SGHAT and CDR2 FQDESV (reference sequence). The DNA for the CDR3 is TGTGCCAGCCGGACAGGTGGGGAGCAGCACTTC. Its protein is CASRTGGEQHF.

The chain has TRBV29-1 and TRBJ2-3, with TRBD2 identical over 10 bases. V lost 5 bases to trimming and J lost 3 bases; unmatched junction nucleotides: 5. The CDR3 spans 14 residues. The germline CDR1 and CDR2 sequences are SQVTM and ANQGSEA. The CDR3: CSVTLAGRTDTQYF. Written as DNA, the CDR3 is TGCAGCGTTACACTAGCGGGAAGGACAGATACGCAGTATTTT.

The J gene is TRBJ2-2, the V gene TRBV4-3; D is possibly TRBD2 (5 bases). Trimming stripped 0 bases from V and 17 bases from J, with 34 bases between. Germline V gene data show CDR1 as LGHNA and CDR2 as YSLEER. This CDR3 is built from 19 residues. CDR3 in DNA: TGCGCCAGCAGCCAAGATCGGATTGGAAGGCAGGCGAACACCGGGGAGCCTTTTTTT. Amino acids: CASSQDRIGRQANTGEPFF.

The chain couples TRBV7-9 to TRBJ2-7; D gene uncertain. In germline, CDR1 is SEHNR, CDR2 FQNEAQ (reference sequence). Trimming took off 3 bases at V and 0 bases at J, with 9 bases between the two ends. The CDR3 has 14 residues. In DNA, the CDR3 is TGTGCCAGCAGCTTCTTGCGCGGCTCCTACGAGCAGTACTTC. Translating it yields CASSFLRGSYEQYF. The variable domain in full, with the rest retrieved from reference TRBV7-9 and TRBJ2-7, is DTGVSQNPRHKITKRGQNVTFRCDPISEHNRLYWYRQTLGQGPEFLTYFQNEAQLEKSRLLSDRFSAERPKGSFSTLEIQRTEQGDSAMYLCASSFLRGSYEQYFGPGTRLTVT.

Turning to this clonotype: It may be a read error: a sequence one base away is much more abundant. This chain uses TRBV29-1 with TRBJ2-5; 9 bases map to TRBD2. Trimming removed 5 bases from V and 5 bases from J; junction bases left unmatched: 6. CDR3 size: 13 residues. CDR1 and CDR2 (germline): SQVTM, ANQGSEA. In DNA, the CDR3 is TGCAGCGTTCATAGCGGGAGCGGTGAGACCCAGTACTTC. This sequence encodes CSVHSGSGETQYF.